A selection of T cell receptor beta chains follows, all from one sample in a study of T-cell reconstitution after alpha-beta-depleted transplantation in children. MiXCR, applied by TCRdb to the PCR reads, yields one record per CDR3 protein. The profile shows about 460,000 distinct CDR3 sequences, 10% of them singletons. The material was PBMCs, obtained before TCRalphabeta/CD19-depleted stem cell transplant. The receptors originated from a child aged 2-9 years with inherited bone marrow failure, due to receive a stem cell transplant. Both conserved end residues are part of each CDR3. Fields, in order: clone size, V gene, D gene, J gene, CDR3 protein, CDR3 DNA. The D gene is left open where the match is weak. The listing skips clone size in some rows; elsewhere it reads once, few, many or a size class.

>many|TRBV18|NA|TRBJ1-1
CASSPYDRKAFF
TGTGCCAGCTCACCTTACGACAGGAAAGCTTTCTTT
>few|TRBV20-1|TRBD2|TRBJ2-1
CSASTTSGSGSQFF
TGCAGTGCTAGTACAACTAGCGGGAGTGGTTCGCAGTTCTTC
>many|TRBV7-2|TRBD1|TRBJ2-5
CASSLWDRGGLETQYF
TGTGCCAGCAGCTTATGGGACAGGGGAGGTTTGGAGACCCAGTACTTC
>many|TRBV7-2|NA|TRBJ2-2
CASSVGLAGELFF
TGTGCCAGCAGCGTAGGACTGGCCGGGGAGCTGTTTTTT
>many|TRBV12-3/TRBV12-4|NA|TRBJ1-4
CASSRALTNEKLFF
TGTGCCAGCAGCCGCGCTCTGACTAATGAAAAACTGTTTTTT
>many|TRBV4-3|TRBD1|TRBJ2-7
CASSQDRLGQGLYEQYF
TGCGCCAGCAGCCAAGACCGCTTAGGACAGGGGTTATACGAGCAGTACTTC
>few|TRBV15|TRBD2|TRBJ2-5
CATSREPGLAGAIQETQYF
TGTGCCACCAGCAGAGAACCGGGACTAGCGGGAGCCATCCAAGAGACCCAGTACTTC
>many|TRBV4-3|NA|TRBJ2-7
CASSQGSAPAHEQYF
TGCGCCAGCAGCCAAGGGTCTGCCCCTGCCCACGAGCAGTACTTC
>many|TRBV6-2/TRBV6-3|NA|TRBJ1-5
CATQRAGNQPQHF
TGTGCCACCCAGCGGGCAGGGAATCAGCCCCAGCATTTT
>few|TRBV12-3/TRBV12-4|TRBD1|TRBJ1-4
CASSRQGAREKLFF
TGTGCCAGCAGTCGACAGGGGGCGCGGGAAAAACTGTTTTTT
>few|TRBV20-1|TRBD1|TRBJ1-5
CSARGDRVHQPQHF
TGCAGTGCTAGAGGGGACAGGGTCCATCAGCCCCAGCATTTT
>few|TRBV7-9|NA|TRBJ2-3
CASSLASSGTDTQYF
TGTGCCAGCAGCTTAGCCTCCAGCGGCACAGATACGCAGTATTTT
>many|TRBV7-6|TRBD2|TRBJ2-1
CASSLPLVAGNNEQFF
TGTGCCAGCAGCTTACCTTTGGTAGCGGGAAACAATGAGCAGTTCTTC
>many|TRBV5-1|NA|TRBJ2-7
CASSRLDTRSYEQYF
TGCGCCAGCAGCCGTTTGGACACCCGCTCCTACGAGCAGTACTTC
>many|TRBV5-5|NA|TRBJ1-2
CASSLAAWVNYGYTF
TGTGCCAGCAGCTTGGCCGCCTGGGTAAACTATGGCTACACCTTC
>many|TRBV29-1|TRBD1|TRBJ2-5
CSVGSTGYQETQYF
TGCAGCGTGGGATCGACAGGGTACCAAGAGACCCAGTACTTC
>NA|TRBV28|TRBD1|TRBJ1-3
CASSPTPGTVPRNTIYF
TGTGCCAGCAGTCCGACCCCAGGGACAGTCCCGCGAAACACCATATATTTT
>few|TRBV6-1|TRBD1|TRBJ1-2
CASTYRTGGQLGYTF
TGTGCCAGCACCTACCGGACAGGGGGCCAATTGGGCTACACCTTC
>many|TRBV4-3|TRBD1|TRBJ2-3
CASSQDSTGGTDTQYF
TGCGCCAGCAGCCAAGACTCGACAGGGGGCACAGATACGCAGTATTTT
>many|TRBV7-2|NA|TRBJ1-1
CASSLKTASYTEAFF
TGTGCCAGCAGCCTCAAGACAGCTTCTTACACTGAAGCTTTCTTT
>few|TRBV12-3/TRBV12-4|TRBD1|TRBJ2-2
CASSYSLTGETGELFF
TGTGCCAGCAGCTATTCTTTGACAGGGGAAACCGGGGAGCTGTTTTTT
>many|TRBV7-9|TRBD1|TRBJ1-2
CASSLPGGKGYGYTF
TGTGCCAGCAGCTTACCAGGGGGCAAGGGCTATGGCTACACCTTC
>NA|TRBV19|NA|TRBJ2-5
CASSLNLQETQYF
TGTGCCAGTAGTCTCAACCTCCAAGAGACCCAGTACTTC
>many|TRBV6-1|NA|TRBJ2-3
CASRWFAGPSTDTQYF
TGTGCCAGCAGGTGGTTCGCGGGGCCTAGCACAGATACGCAGTATTTT
>many|TRBV19|NA|TRBJ1-1
CASCPGTFTEAFF
TGTGCCAGTTGTCCCGGGACATTTACTGAAGCTTTCTTT
>NA|TRBV5-6|TRBD1|TRBJ1-2
CASSLGDRGGYGYTF
TGTGCCAGCAGCTTGGGCGACAGGGGTGGCTATGGCTACACCTTC
>NA|TRBV27|NA|TRBJ1-1
CASSLVGTQVPAFF
TGTGCCAGCAGCCTCGTTGGGACTCAGGTCCCCGCTTTCTTT
>many|TRBV27|TRBD2|TRBJ2-1
CASSPLGLAGNNEQFF
TGTGCCAGCAGTCCGTTGGGACTAGCGGGAAACAATGAGCAGTTCTTC
>NA|TRBV7-6|TRBD1|TRBJ2-1
CASSLLSPGTGSNEQFF
TGTGCCAGCAGCCTCCTTTCCCCGGGGACAGGGTCGAATGAGCAGTTCTTC
>many|TRBV4-1|TRBD2|TRBJ2-3
CASSRSSTSALTDTQYF
TGCGCCAGCAGCCGCTCCTCAACTAGCGCGCTCACAGATACGCAGTATTTT
>few|TRBV2|NA|TRBJ1-2
CASSTPRPYGYTF
TGTGCCAGCTCGACCCCACGGCCCTATGGCTACACCTTC
>NA|TRBV28|TRBD2|TRBJ2-4
CASSLSRSGRDPYF
TGTGCCAGCAGTTTATCGAGAAGCGGGAGGGACCCGTACTTC
>NA|TRBV4-3|NA|TRBJ2-5
CASSQVPAGAKETQYF
TGCGCCAGCAGCCAAGTCCCGGCCGGGGCCAAAGAGACCCAGTACTTC
>many|TRBV7-9|TRBD1|TRBJ2-5
CASSSGTGKETQYF
TGTGCCAGCAGCTCCGGGACAGGGAAAGAGACCCAGTACTTC
>many|TRBV27|NA|TRBJ2-5
CASSFLPRNHQETQYF
TGTGCCAGCAGTTTTCTCCCCAGGAATCACCAAGAGACCCAGTACTTC
>many|TRBV6-5|NA|TRBJ1-4
CASSYPRSATNEKLFF
TGTGCCAGCAGTTACCCAAGGAGTGCAACTAATGAAAAACTGTTTTTT
>many|TRBV7-2|NA|TRBJ2-1
CASSLEGRFGEQFF
TGTGCCAGCAGCTTAGAAGGGCGTTTCGGTGAGCAGTTCTTC
>many|TRBV4-3|NA|TRBJ2-1
CASSQDEGGNEQFF
TGCGCCAGCAGCCAAGATGAGGGGGGGAATGAGCAGTTCTTC
>many|TRBV27|NA|TRBJ2-5
CASSLTGPKETQYF
TGTGCCAGCAGTTTAACCGGACCAAAAGAGACCCAGTACTTC
>many|TRBV5-1|TRBD2|TRBJ2-7
CASSLYPAISGRAGYEQYF
TGCGCCAGCAGCTTGTACCCGGCAATTAGCGGGAGGGCAGGCTACGAGCAGTACTTC
>many|TRBV30|NA|TRBJ2-1
CAWSDYNEQFF
TGTGCCTGGAGCGACTACAATGAGCAGTTCTTC
>many|TRBV6-1|TRBD2|TRBJ2-1
CASSQSGNSYNEQFF
TGTGCCAGCAGCCAAAGCGGGAACTCCTACAATGAGCAGTTCTTC
>many|TRBV10-2|NA|TRBJ2-1
CASSELGASLGNEQFF
TGCGCCAGCAGTGAGCTTGGAGCGTCTTTGGGGAATGAGCAGTTCTTC
>NA|TRBV2|TRBD2|TRBJ2-1
CARCSSGTSGRYSYNEQFF
TGTGCCCGCTGTTCCTCCGGGACTAGCGGGAGGTACTCCTACAATGAGCAGTTCTTC
>many|TRBV5-1|NA|TRBJ1-2
CASSLGTSDYYTF
TGCGCCAGCAGCCTAGGGACATCGGATTACTACACCTTC
>many|TRBV9|NA|TRBJ2-4
CASSVGPGKNIQYF
TGTGCCAGCAGCGTGGGTCCGGGGAAAAACATTCAGTACTTC
>many|TRBV21-1|NA|TRBJ1-6
CAPWVHNSPLHF
TGTGCCCCGTGGGTACATAATTCACCCCTCCACTTT
>many|TRBV4-3|NA|TRBJ1-3
CASSQDPRDTIYF
TGCGCCAGCAGCCAAGATCCCCGGGACACCATATATTTT
>NA|TRBV4-1|NA|TRBJ2-6
CASSQRDISSGANVLTF
TGCGCCAGCAGCCAAAGGGACATCAGCTCTGGGGCCAACGTCCTGACTTTC
>many|TRBV12-3/TRBV12-4|NA|TRBJ1-1
CASSSTGFGDTEAFF
TGTGCCAGCAGTTCGACGGGCTTCGGGGACACTGAAGCTTTCTTT
>many|TRBV12-3/TRBV12-4|TRBD2|TRBJ2-5
CASSPPGLAGGGETQYF
TGTGCCAGCAGTCCGCCGGGACTAGCGGGAGGAGGAGAGACCCAGTACTTC
>NA|TRBV3-1|NA|TRBJ2-3
CASSQELVADTQYF
TGTGCCAGCAGCCAAGAACTAGTCGCAGATACGCAGTATTTT
>few|TRBV13|TRBD2|TRBJ2-2
CASSFGLAGVFNTGELFF
TGTGCCAGCAGCTTTGGTCTAGCGGGAGTATTTAACACCGGGGAGCTGTTTTTT
>NA|TRBV5-1|TRBD1|TRBJ1-4
CASSLSTGGVGNEKLFF
TGCGCCAGCAGCTTATCTACAGGGGGCGTTGGGAATGAAAAACTGTTTTTT
>many|TRBV5-1|NA|TRBJ2-7
CASSTDDRSSYEQYF
TGCGCCAGCTCGACCGATGACAGGTCCTCCTACGAGCAGTACTTC
>many|TRBV9|NA|TRBJ2-5
CASSTGTIGSGGLETQYF
TGTGCCAGCAGCACCGGGACTATAGGGAGTGGGGGCCTTGAGACCCAGTACTTC
>NA|TRBV7-2|NA|TRBJ2-7
CASSPSYRGSGREQYF
TGTGCCAGCAGCCCTAGTTACCGTGGGTCTGGTAGGGAGCAGTACTTC
>NA|TRBV11-2|NA|TRBJ2-1
CASSPGWVASSYNEQFF
TGTGCCAGCAGCCCCGGCTGGGTGGCGAGCTCCTACAATGAGCAGTTCTTC